This T cell receptor beta chain is from a study of early T cells in non-severe SARS-CoV-2 infection. Study overall: Chains were unpaired, as sequencing was done on bulk RNA from unsorted whole blood. Study outcomes and limitations: The matching step, a VDJdb search, favored anti-spike CD8 responses and missed private and CD4 specificities.

As part of library construction, unique molecular identifiers were attached to individual cDNA molecules. TCRdb re-analysed the 5' RACE reads in MiXCR, keeping a single row per CDR3 protein. Of about 76,000 distinct CDR3 sequences in the sample, 10% to 12% were seen once. Germline CDR1 SGHNT, CDR2 YENEEA. The CDR3 sequence is 17 residues long. The V segment lost 1 base and the J segment 7 bases; nucleotides outside the gene matches: 11. In this sample, this clonotype turned up many times. Its antigen is currently unknown. This chain joins TRBV11-3 and TRBJ2-1, with TRBD1 matching over 9 bases. The TCR comes from an adult who was a healthcare worker with PCR-confirmed SARS-CoV-2 infection or an uninfected control (not recorded which). The sequencing input was whole blood. The CDR3 loop reads CASSLGTWDRAGNEQFF. As DNA, the CDR3 is TGTGCCAGCAGCTTAGGAACCTGGGACAGGGCTGGGAATGAGCAGTTCTTC.